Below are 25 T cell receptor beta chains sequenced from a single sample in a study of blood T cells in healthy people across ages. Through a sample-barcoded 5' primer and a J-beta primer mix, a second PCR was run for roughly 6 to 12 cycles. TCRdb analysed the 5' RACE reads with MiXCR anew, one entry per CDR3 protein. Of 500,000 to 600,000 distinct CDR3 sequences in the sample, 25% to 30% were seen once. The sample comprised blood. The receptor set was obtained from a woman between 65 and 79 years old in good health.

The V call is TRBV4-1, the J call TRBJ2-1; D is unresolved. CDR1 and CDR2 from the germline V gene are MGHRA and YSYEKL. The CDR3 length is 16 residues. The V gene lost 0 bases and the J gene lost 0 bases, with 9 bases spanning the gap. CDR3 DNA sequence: TGCGCCAGCAGCCAAGAGGAGCTCGGCTCCTACAATGAGCAGTTCTTC. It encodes CASSQEELGSYNEQFF.

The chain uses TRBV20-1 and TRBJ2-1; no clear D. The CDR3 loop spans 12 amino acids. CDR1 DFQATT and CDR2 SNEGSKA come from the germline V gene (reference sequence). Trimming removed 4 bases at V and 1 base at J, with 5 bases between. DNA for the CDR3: TGCAGTGCTACCGAATCCTACAATGAGCAGTTCTTC. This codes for CSATESYNEQFF.

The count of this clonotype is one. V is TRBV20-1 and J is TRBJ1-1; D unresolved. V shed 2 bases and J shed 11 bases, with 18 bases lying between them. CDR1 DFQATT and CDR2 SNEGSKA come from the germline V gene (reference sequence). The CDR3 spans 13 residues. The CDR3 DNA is TGCAGTGCTAGATGGGTCAAAGAGGTTAGGGCTTTCTTT. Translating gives CSARWVKEVRAFF.

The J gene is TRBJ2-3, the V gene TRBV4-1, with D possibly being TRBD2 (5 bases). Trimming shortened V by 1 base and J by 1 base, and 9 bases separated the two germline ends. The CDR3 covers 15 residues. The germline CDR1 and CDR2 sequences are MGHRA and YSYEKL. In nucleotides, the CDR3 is TGCGCCAGCAGCCAAGGCCTAGCCCGCACAGATACGCAGTATTTT. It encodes CASSQGLARTDTQYF.

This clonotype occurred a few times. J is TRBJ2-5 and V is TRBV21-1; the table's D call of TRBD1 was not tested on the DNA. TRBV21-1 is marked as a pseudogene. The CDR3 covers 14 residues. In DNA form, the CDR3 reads TGTGCCATTGGCGGGACAGGGGGCGAGGAGACCCAGTACTTC. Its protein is CAIGGTGGEETQYF.

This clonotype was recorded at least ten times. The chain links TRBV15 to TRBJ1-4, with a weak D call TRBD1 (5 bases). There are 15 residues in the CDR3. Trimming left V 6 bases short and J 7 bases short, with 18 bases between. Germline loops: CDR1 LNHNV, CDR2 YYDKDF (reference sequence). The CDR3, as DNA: TGTGCCACCAGTCGGGGGTCAGGAGAAACTGAAAAACTGTTTTTT. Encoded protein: CATSRGSGETEKLFF.

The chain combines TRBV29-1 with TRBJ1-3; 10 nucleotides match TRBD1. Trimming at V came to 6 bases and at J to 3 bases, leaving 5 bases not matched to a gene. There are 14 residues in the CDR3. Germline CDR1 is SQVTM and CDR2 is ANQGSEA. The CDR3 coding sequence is TGCAGCGTGCGGACAGGGGGTTTTGGAAACACCATATATTTT. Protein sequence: CSVRTGGFGNTIYF.

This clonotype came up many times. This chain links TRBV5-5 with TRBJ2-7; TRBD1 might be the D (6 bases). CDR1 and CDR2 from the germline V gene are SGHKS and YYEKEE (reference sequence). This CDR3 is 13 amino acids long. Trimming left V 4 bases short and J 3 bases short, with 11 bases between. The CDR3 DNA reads TGTGCCAGCAGCCCGGACAGAAACTACGAGCAGTACTTC. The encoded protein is CASSPDRNYEQYF.

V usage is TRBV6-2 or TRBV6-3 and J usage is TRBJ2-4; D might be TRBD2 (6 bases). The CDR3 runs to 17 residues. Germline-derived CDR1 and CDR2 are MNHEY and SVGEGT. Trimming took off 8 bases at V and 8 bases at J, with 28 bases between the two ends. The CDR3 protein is CASARRGSGAENYIQYF. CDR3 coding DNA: TGTGCCAGCGCCAGGAGGGGCTCGGGAGCGGAGAATTACATTCAGTACTTC.

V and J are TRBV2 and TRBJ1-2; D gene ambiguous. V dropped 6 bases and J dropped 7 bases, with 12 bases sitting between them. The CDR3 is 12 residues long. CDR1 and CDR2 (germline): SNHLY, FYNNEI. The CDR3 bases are TGTGCCAGCAGCTTACTTGGTGCTGGCTACACCTTC. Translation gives CASSLLGAGYTF.

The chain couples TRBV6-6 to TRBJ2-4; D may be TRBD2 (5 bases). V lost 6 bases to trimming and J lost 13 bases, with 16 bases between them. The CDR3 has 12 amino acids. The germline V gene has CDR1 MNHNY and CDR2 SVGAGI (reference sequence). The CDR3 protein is CASSPSGSVQYF. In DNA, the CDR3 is TGTGCCAGCAGCCCCTCGGGGAGCGTCCAGTACTTC.

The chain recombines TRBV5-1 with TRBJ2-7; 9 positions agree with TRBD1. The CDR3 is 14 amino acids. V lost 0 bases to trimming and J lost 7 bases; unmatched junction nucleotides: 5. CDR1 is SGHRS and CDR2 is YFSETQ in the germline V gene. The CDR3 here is CASSLGDRAREQYF. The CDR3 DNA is TGCGCCAGCAGCTTGGGGGACAGGGCAAGAGAGCAGTACTTC.

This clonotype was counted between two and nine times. CDR3 sequence: CASSGLGTGVGTDTQYF. The CDR3 DNA follows: TGTGCCAGCAGTGGTCTCGGGACCGGGGTCGGGACAGATACGCAGTATTTT. V and J are TRBV12-3 or TRBV12-4 and TRBJ2-3; either TRBD1 or TRBD2 may fit D (5 bases each). The length of the CDR3 is 17 residues. Trimming pared 5 bases from V and 3 bases from J, leaving 21 bases between.

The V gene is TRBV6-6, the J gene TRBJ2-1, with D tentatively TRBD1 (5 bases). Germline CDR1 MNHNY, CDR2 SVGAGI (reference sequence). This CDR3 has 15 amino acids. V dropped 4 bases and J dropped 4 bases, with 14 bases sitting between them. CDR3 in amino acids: CASSFRETAYNEQFF. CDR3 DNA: TGTGCCAGCAGTTTCAGGGAAACAGCTTACAATGAGCAGTTCTTC.

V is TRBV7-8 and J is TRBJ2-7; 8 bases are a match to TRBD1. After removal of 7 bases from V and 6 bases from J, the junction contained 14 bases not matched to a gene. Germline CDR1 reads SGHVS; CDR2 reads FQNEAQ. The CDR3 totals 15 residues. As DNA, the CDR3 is TGTGCCAGCAACATCGGACAGGGCGGTTTGATCGAGCAGTACTTC. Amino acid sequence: CASNIGQGGLIEQYF.

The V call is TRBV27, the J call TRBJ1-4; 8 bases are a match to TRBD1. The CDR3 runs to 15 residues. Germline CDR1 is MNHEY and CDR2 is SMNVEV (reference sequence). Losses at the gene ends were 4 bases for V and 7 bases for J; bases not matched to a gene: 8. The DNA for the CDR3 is TGTGCCAGCAGTTCTCAGGGGGCGATGGGTGAAAAACTGTTTTTT. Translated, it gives CASSSQGAMGEKLFF.

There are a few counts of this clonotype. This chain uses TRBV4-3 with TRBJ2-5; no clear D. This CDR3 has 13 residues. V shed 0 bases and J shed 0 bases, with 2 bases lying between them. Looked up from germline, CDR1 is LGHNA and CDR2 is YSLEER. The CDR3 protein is CASSQDHQETQYF. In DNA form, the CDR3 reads TGCGCCAGCAGCCAAGATCACCAAGAGACCCAGTACTTC.

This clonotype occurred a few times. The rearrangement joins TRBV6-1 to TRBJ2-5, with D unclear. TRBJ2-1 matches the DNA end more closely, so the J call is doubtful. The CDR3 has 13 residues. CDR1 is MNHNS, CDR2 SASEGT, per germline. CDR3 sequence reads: CASRFTRSGEQFF. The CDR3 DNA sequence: TGTGCCAGCAGGTTTACCCGATCGGGTGAGCAGTTCTTC.

Written as DNA, the CDR3 is TGTGCCAGCAGTTTAGAAGGACTAGCGGGGGGAGATACGCAGTATTTT. It encodes CASSLEGLAGGDTQYF. This chain links TRBV12-3 or TRBV12-4 with TRBJ2-3; TRBD2 agrees at 14 bases. The CDR3 consists of 16 residues. Losses at the gene ends were 1 base for V and 5 bases for J; bases not matched to a gene: 2.

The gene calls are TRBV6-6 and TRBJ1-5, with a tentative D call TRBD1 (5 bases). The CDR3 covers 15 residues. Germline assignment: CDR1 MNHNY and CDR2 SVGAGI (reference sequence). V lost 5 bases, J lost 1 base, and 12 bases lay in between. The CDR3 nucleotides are TGTGCCAGCAGTCCCACCGGGGGGAGCAATCAGCCCCAGCATTTT. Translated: CASSPTGGSNQPQHF.

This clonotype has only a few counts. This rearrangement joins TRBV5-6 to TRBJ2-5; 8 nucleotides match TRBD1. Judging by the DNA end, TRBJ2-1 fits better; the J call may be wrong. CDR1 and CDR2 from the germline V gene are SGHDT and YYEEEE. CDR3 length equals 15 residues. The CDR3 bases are TGTGCCAGCAGTTCGGGACAGGACTTCTACAATGAGCAGTTCTTC. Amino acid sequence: CASSSGQDFYNEQFF.

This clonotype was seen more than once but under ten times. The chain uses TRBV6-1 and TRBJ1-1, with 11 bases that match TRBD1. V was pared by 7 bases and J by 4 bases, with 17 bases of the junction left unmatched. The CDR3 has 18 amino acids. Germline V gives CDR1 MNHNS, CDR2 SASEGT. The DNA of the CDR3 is TGTGCCAGCAACCGGGACAGGGGGAATGAGGGTGGTGTCACTGAAGCTTTCTTT. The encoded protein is CASNRDRGNEGGVTEAFF.

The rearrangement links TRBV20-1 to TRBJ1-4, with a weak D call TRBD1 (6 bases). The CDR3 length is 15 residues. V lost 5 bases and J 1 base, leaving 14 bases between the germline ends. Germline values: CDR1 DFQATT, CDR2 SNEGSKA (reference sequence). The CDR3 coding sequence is TGCAGTGCTTTGCCCTTCAGGGGAACTAATGAAAAACTGTTTTTT. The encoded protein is CSALPFRGTNEKLFF.

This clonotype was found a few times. CDR3 nucleotide sequence: TGCGCCAGCAGCCAGGCTTCGGGACAGGGGTACGAGCAGTACTTC. Encoded protein: CASSQASGQGYEQYF. The genes are TRBV4-3 and TRBJ2-7; 10 nucleotides match TRBD1. The CDR3 is 15 amino acids. Germline CDR1 is LGHNA and CDR2 is YSLEER. The junction had 6 bases not matched to a gene; V was cut back by 3 bases and J by 4 bases.

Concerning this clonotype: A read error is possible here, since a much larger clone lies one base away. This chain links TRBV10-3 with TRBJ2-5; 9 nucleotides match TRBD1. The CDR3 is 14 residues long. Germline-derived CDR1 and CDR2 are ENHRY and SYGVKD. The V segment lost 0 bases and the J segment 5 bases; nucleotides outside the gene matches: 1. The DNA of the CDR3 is TGTGCCATCAGTGAGTCGACAGGGGGGGAGACCCAGTACTTC. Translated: CAISESTGGETQYF.